This TCR beta chain was identified during a study of cytomegalovirus exposure and HLA in healthy donors. As for the study in general: A preliminary data release comprised tens of millions of unique TCRs obtained from HLA-typed donors.

General study points: Presence/absence analyses supposed approximately even sequencing depth among donors.

Trimming shortened V by 6 bases and J by 9 bases, and 12 bases separated the two germline ends. Germline lookup yields CDR1 SQVTM and CDR2 ANQGSEA. CDR3 size: 11 residues. In the PCR, 60 Vbeta and 13 Jbeta primers were used. Using immunoSEQ multiplex PCR, the repertoire was profiled, and TCRdb retains in-frame clones only, with some absent. The data show around 200,000 clones, 82% seen once. To note about this clone: As yet, its antigen is unknown.

The J gene is TRBJ2-1, the V gene TRBV29-1; TRBD2 might be the D (6 bases). Sequences were obtained from PBMCs. The TCR was taken from a young woman in good health and CMV-seronegative. The CDR3: CSVDRGGEQFF. The CDR3 DNA is TGCAGCGTGGATCGGGGAGGTGAGCAGTTCTTC.